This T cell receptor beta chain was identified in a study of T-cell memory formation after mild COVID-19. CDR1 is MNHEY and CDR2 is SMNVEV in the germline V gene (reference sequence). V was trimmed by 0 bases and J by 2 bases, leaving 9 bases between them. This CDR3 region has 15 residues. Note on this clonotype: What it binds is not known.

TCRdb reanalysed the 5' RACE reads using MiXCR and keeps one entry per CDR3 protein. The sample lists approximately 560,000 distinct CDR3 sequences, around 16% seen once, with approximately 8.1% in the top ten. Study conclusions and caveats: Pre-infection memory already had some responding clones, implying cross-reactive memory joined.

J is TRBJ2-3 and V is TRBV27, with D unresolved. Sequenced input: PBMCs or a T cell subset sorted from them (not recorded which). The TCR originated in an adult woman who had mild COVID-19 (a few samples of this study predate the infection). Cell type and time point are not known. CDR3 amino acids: CASSLSRIVTDTQYF. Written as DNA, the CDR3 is TGTGCCAGCAGTTTATCGAGAATAGTCACAGATACGCAGTATTTT.